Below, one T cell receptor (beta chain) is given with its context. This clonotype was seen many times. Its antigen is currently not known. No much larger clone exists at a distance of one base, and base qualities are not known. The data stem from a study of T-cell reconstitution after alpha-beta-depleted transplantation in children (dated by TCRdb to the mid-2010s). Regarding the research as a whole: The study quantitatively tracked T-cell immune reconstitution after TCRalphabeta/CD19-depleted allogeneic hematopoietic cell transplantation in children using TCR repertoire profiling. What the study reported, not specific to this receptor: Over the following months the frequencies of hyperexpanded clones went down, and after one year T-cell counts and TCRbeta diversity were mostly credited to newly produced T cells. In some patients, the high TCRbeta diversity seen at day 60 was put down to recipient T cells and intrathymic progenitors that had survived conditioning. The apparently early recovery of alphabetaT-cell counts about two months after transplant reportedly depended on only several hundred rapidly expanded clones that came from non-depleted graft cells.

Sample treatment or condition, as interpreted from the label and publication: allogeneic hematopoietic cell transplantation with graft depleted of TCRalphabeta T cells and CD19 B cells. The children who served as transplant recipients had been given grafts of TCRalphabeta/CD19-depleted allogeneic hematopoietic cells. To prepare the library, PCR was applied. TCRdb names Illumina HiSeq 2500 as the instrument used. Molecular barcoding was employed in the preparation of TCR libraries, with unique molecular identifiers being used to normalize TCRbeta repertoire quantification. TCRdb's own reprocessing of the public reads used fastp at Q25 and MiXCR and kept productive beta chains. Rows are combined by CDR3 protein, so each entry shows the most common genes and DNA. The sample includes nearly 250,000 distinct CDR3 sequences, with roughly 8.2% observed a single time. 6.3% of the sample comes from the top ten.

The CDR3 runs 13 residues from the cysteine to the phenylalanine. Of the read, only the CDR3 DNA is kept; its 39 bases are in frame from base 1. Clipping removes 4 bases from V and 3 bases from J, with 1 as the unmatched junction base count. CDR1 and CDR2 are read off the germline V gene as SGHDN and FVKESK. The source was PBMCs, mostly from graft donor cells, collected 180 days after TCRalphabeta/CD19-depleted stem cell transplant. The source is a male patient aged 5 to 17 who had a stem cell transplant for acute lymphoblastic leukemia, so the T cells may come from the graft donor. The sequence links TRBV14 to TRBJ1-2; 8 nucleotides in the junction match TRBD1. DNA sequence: TGTGCCAGCAGCCCGGACAGGGACTATGGCTACACCTTC. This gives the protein CASSPDRDYGYTF. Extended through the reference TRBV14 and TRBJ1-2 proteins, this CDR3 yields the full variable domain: EAGVTQFPSHSVIEKGQTVTLRCDPISGHDNLYWYRRVMGKEIKFLLHFVKESKQDESGMPNNRFLAERTGGTYSTLKVQPAELEDSGVYFCASSPDRDYGYTFGSGTRLTVV.